This record concerns one T cell receptor beta chain sequence. Genomic DNA served as template for TCR beta VDJ and CDR3 profiling. Each CDR3 protein gets one entry after TCRdb re-called the reads with MiXCR. This sample has about 160,000 distinct CDR3 sequences, with 45% to 50% found just once. The CDR3 spans 14 residues. Germline V CDR1 and CDR2: LNHDA, SQIVND (reference sequence). The V and J ends lost 7 bases and 0 bases, in that order; junction bases with no gene match: 6. The record originates from a study of CD8+CD57+ T cells in acquired aplastic anemia. CD8+CD57+ cell expansion, shown by flow cytometry, had occurred in the patients selected for sequencing.

The sequenced sample was sorted CD4+, CD8+, or CD8+CD57+ T cells (not recorded which) from PBMCs. V is TRBV19 and J is TRBJ2-7; 7 bases are shared with TRBD2. The source of this sequence is a human donor with aplastic anemia. The CDR3 region has the DNA TGTGCCAGTAACCCGGGGGGACGCTCCTACGAGCAGTACTTC. Its translation is CASNPGGRSYEQYF.